These 28 T cell receptor beta chains came from one sample sequenced in a study of radiation and T cells in renal cell carcinoma. Time point given: baseline pretreatment blood. This sample's treatment: 15 Gy SBRT to primary tumor, nephrectomy 4 weeks later. The data were produced by immunoSEQ multiplex PCR, yet TCRdb's version contains in-frame clones alone and is incomplete. The sample has roughly 100,000 clones; 70% to 85% are singletons. Specimen: blood, collected from a patient whose treatment included radiotherapy and nephrectomy. These receptors were taken from a man in his 60s with renal cell carcinoma.

CDR3 sequence: CASSTGTRPHQETQYF. CDR3 DNA sequence: TGTGCCAGCAGCACCGGGACTAGGCCGCACCAAGAGACCCAGTACTTC. The gene calls are TRBV27 and TRBJ2-5; 8 bases line up with TRBD2. From germline, CDR1 is MNHEY and CDR2 SMNVEV (reference sequence). CDR3 size: 16 residues. V dropped 6 bases and J dropped 0; count of bases not matched to a gene: 9.

The chain joins TRBV10-3 to TRBJ2-3; D uncertain. The CDR3 sequence is 14 residues long. Looked up from germline, CDR1 is ENHRY and CDR2 is SYGVKD. V was shortened by 0 bases and J by 0 bases, with 4 bases between the two germline ends. CDR3 DNA sequence: TGTGCCATCAGTGAGTCGAGAAGCACAGATACGCAGTATTTT. Its translation is CAISESRSTDTQYF.

This clone has a single count. The J gene is TRBJ1-2, the V gene TRBV27; TRBD1 is a possible D gene (5 bases). Germline loops: CDR1 MNHEY, CDR2 SMNVEV (reference sequence). V lost 0 bases and J lost 3, with 17 bases in between. This CDR3 spans 17 amino acids. The CDR3 is CASSLSPPGELHYGYTF. CDR3 in DNA: TGTGCCAGCAGTTTATCACCCCCGGGGGAACTCCACTATGGCTACACCTTC.

This chain joins TRBV5-1 and TRBJ1-2, with D unresolved. V lost 4 bases to trimming and J lost 8 bases, with 12 bases between them. The CDR3 sequence is 12 residues long. Germline CDR1 SGHRS, CDR2 YFSETQ. CDR3 amino acids: CASSPTGPGYTF. CDR3 coding DNA: TGCGCCAGCAGCCCGACCGGACCCGGCTACACCTTC.

This clone was recorded only once. The CDR3 region has the DNA TGTGCCAGCAGCTTAGATGGGGGCAGCACCGGGGAGCTGTTTTTT. This translates into CASSLDGGSTGELFF. The rearrangement links TRBV11-3 to TRBJ2-2; D is possibly TRBD1 (6 bases). The CDR3 has 15 amino acids. Germline CDR1 reads SGHNT; CDR2 reads YENEEA. The V end lost 0 bases, the J end lost 4 bases, and 9 bases lay between the germline ends. Together with reference TRBV11-3 and TRBJ2-2, the CDR3 gives the full variable domain: EAGVVQSPRYKIIEKKQPVAFWCNPISGHNTLYWYLQNLGQGPELLIRYENEEAVDDSQLPKDRFSAERLKGVDSTLKIQPAELGDSAVYLCASSLDGGSTGELFFGEGSRLTVL.

The chain couples TRBV7-6 to TRBJ2-1, with D perhaps given as TRBD1 or TRBD2 (5 bases each). V lost 1 base, J lost 8 bases, and 9 bases lay in between. Germline V lookup: CDR1 SGHVS, CDR2 FNYEAQ. CDR3 size: 13 residues. CDR3: CASSLGVGDEQFF. The CDR3 nucleotides are TGTGCCAGCAGCTTAGGGGTGGGGGATGAGCAGTTCTTC.

This clone came up once. V and J are TRBV18 and TRBJ2-5; 11 bases fit TRBD1. Germline CDR1 is KGHSH and CDR2 is LQKENI. V gave up 5 bases and J gave up 0 bases; unmatched junction bases: 5. The CDR3 has 16 residues. CDR3 coding DNA: TGTGCCAGCTCAGCGCGGGGACAGGGGGACCAAGAGACCCAGTACTTC. It yields the protein CASSARGQGDQETQYF.

The CDR3 DNA sequence: TGTGCCAGTAGTGAACAGGTTTCGAGCGGTGAAGCTTTCTTT. Its protein product is CASSEQVSSGEAFF. This chain links TRBV19 with TRBJ1-1, with TRBD1 as a possible D gene (5 bases). Trimming took off 5 bases at V and 7 bases at J, with 17 bases between the two ends. Germline assignment: CDR1 LNHDA and CDR2 SQIVND (reference sequence). CDR3 length equals 14 residues. Full variable domain (missing parts from reference TRBV19 and TRBJ1-1): DGGITQSPKYLFRKEGQNVTLSCEQNLNHDAMYWYRQDPGQGLRLIYYSQIVNDFQKGDIAEGYSVSREKKESFPLTVTSAQKNPTAFYLCASSEQVSSGEAFFGQGTRLTVV.

V and J are TRBV7-2 and TRBJ2-2; 11 bases map to TRBD1. V gave up 5 bases and J gave up 3 bases; unmatched junction bases: 2. The CDR3 loop spans 15 amino acids. Germline CDR1 and CDR2: SGHTA and FQGNSA. CDR3 in amino acids: CASSRTGGDTGELFF. CDR3 bases: TGTGCCAGCAGCAGGACAGGGGGCGACACCGGGGAGCTGTTTTTT.

This sequence joins TRBV5-6 and TRBJ2-1, with 11 bases fitting TRBD2. The CDR3 spans 15 residues. The junction had 6 bases not matched to a gene; V was cut back by 6 bases and J by 4 bases. Germline V gene sequence: CDR1 SGHDT, CDR2 YYEEEE. CDR3 in amino acids: CASTVAGGQYNEQFF. The CDR3 DNA reads TGTGCCAGCACCGTAGCGGGAGGGCAGTACAATGAGCAGTTCTTC.

The V call is TRBV7-6, the J call TRBJ2-5; 11 positions agree with TRBD2. The CDR3 is 16 amino acids. In germline, CDR1 is SGHVS, CDR2 FNYEAQ. After removal of 1 base from V and 4 bases from J, the junction contained 5 bases not matched to a gene. CDR3 DNA sequence: TGTGCCAGCAGCTTAGAACTAGCGGGAGATCTAGAGACCCAGTACTTC. It translates to CASSLELAGDLETQYF.

V gene TRBV19 combines with J gene TRBJ1-2, with 10 bases matching TRBD1. After removal of 3 bases from V and 8 bases from J, the junction contained 3 bases not matched to a gene. CDR1 LNHDA and CDR2 SQIVND come from the germline V gene (reference sequence). CDR3 size: 13 residues. CDR3 nucleotides: TGTGCCAGTAGTATGGACAGGGGGAGAGGCTACACCTTC. Translated: CASSMDRGRGYTF.

This sequence joins TRBV27 and TRBJ1-2; tentative D call: TRBD1 (6 bases). The ends were cut back, 5 bases at V and 8 bases at J, with 12 bases in the middle. The CDR3 has 12 amino acids. The germline CDR1 and CDR2 sequences are MNHEY and SMNVEV (reference sequence). CDR3 nucleotide sequence: TGTGCCAGCAGTGCCACAGGGCAGGGCTACACCTTC. Protein: CASSATGQGYTF.

The table lists this clone with a count of one. The identical CDR3 is also encoded by other nucleotide sequences in the sample. The chain carries TRBV5-3 and TRBJ1-1, with D perhaps TRBD1 (5 bases). TRBV5-3 is recorded as an ORF, its role being uncertain. Trimming left V 4 bases short and J 0 bases short, with 13 bases between. This CDR3 is 15 amino acids long. CDR3 in amino acids: CARSPGQSMNTEAFF. Here the CDR3 DNA reads TGTGCCAGAAGCCCAGGGCAGAGCATGAACACTGAAGCTTTCTTT.

This clone was seen only a few times. This chain links TRBV4-1 with TRBJ2-2; no reliable D call. Germline CDR1 MGHRA, CDR2 YSYEKL. The CDR3 runs 15 residues. Trimming took off 3 bases at V and 6 bases at J, with 14 bases between the two ends. CDR3 coding DNA: TGCGCCAGCAGCCAGCCCTTAGGACGGGCCGGGGAGCTGTTTTTT. Its protein is CASSQPLGRAGELFF.

This chain connects TRBV5-1 to TRBJ2-1; 11 nucleotides match TRBD2. The CDR3 sequence is 15 residues long. J was trimmed by 3 bases and V by 2 bases; bases with no gene match: 1. The germline CDR1 and CDR2 sequences are SGHRS and YFSETQ. CDR3 amino acids: CASSFGTSGYNEQFF. In DNA, the CDR3 is TGCGCCAGCAGCTTCGGGACTAGCGGCTACAATGAGCAGTTCTTC.

The J gene is TRBJ2-3, the V gene TRBV7-8; the D gene is possibly TRBD2 (6 bases). The CDR3 covers 17 residues. Germline CDR1 is SGHVS and CDR2 is FQNEAQ. Trimming cost V 0 bases and J 5 bases, with 18 bases left between them. The CDR3 nucleotides are TGTGCCAGCAGCTTAGCCCCCAAGCAGGCCGGGGGAGATACGCAGTATTTT. Protein product: CASSLAPKQAGGDTQYF.

This chain joins TRBV5-4 and TRBJ2-4; D unresolved. The CDR3 spans 14 residues. With 2 bases removed from V and 8 bases from J, the gap between germline ends came to 14 bases. Germline V gene sequence: CDR1 SGHNT, CDR2 YYREEE (reference sequence). The CDR3 protein is CASSFHDWAHIQYF. The DNA of the CDR3 is TGTGCCAGCAGCTTCCACGATTGGGCTCACATTCAGTACTTC.

This chain uses TRBV5-1 with TRBJ2-1; D perhaps matches TRBD2 (5 bases). With 4 bases removed from V and 3 bases from J, the gap between germline ends came to 11 bases. This CDR3 is 14 amino acids long. From germline, CDR1 is SGHRS and CDR2 YFSETQ. CDR3 loop: CASSEEASYNEQFF. The CDR3, as DNA: TGCGCCAGCAGCGAGGAGGCCAGCTACAATGAGCAGTTCTTC.

CDR3 DNA: TGTGCCTGGAGTGTACAGCAGAACACTGAAGCTTTCTTT. Translation: CAWSVQQNTEAFF. The chain is built from TRBV30 and TRBJ1-1; no clear D. The CDR3 is made up of 13 amino acids. Germline V gene sequence: CDR1 GTSNPN, CDR2 SVGIG (reference sequence). V lost 0 bases and J 1 base, leaving 6 bases between the germline ends.

The rearrangement joins TRBV7-8 to TRBJ2-7, with 8 bases fitting TRBD1. This CDR3 contains 14 residues. Germline V lookup: CDR1 SGHVS, CDR2 FQNEAQ. V was pared by 5 bases and J by 2 bases, with 5 bases of the junction left unmatched. CDR3 amino acids: CASSPRTGPYEQYF. The CDR3 nucleotides are TGTGCCAGCAGCCCCCGGACAGGGCCCTACGAGCAGTACTTC.

This clone was detected once. The rearrangement uses TRBV7-2 and TRBJ2-5, with D hard to call. The CDR3 length is 15 residues. With 2 bases removed from V and 1 base from J, the gap between germline ends came to 11 bases. From germline, CDR1 is SGHTA and CDR2 FQGNSA. The CDR3 sequence is CASSLSVGPQETQYF. The CDR3 DNA sequence: TGTGCCAGCAGCTTATCCGTGGGCCCCCAAGAGACCCAGTACTTC. Full variable domain (remainder filled in from reference TRBV7-2 and TRBJ2-5): GAGVSQSPSNKVTEKGKDVELRCDPISGHTALYWYRQSLGQGLEFLIYFQGNSAPDKSGLPSDRFSAERTGGSVSTLTIQRTQQEDSAVYLCASSLSVGPQETQYFGPGTRLLVL.

This clone was picked up one time. The chain has TRBV18 and TRBJ1-1; possible D gene TRBD1, 5 bases. Trimming removed 8 bases at V and 0 bases at J, with 13 bases between. Germline CDR1 is KGHSH and CDR2 is LQKENI. The CDR3 has 14 amino acids. CDR3 DNA: TGTGCCAGCCGGGACGGTCGCATGAACACTGAAGCTTTCTTT. Its translation is CASRDGRMNTEAFF.

The rearrangement uses TRBV6-6 and TRBJ2-3, with TRBD2 identical over 9 bases. Germline lookup yields CDR1 MNHNY and CDR2 SVGAGI (reference sequence). With V trimmed by 2 bases and J by 2 bases, 5 bases remained unmatched. This CDR3 has 16 residues. CDR3 amino acids: CASSYGASGITDTQYF. The CDR3 bases are TGTGCCAGCAGTTACGGGGCTAGCGGGATCACAGATACGCAGTATTTT.

The rearrangement joins TRBV28 to TRBJ1-2; 9 bases line up with TRBD1. Germline lookup yields CDR1 MDHEN and CDR2 SYDVKM. This CDR3 contains 13 residues. With 6 bases clipped from V and 6 bases from J, the junction kept 5 bases outside the gene matches. The CDR3: CASRPTGGNGYTF. CDR3 coding DNA: TGTGCCAGCAGACCCACAGGGGGCAATGGCTACACCTTC.

Only a few counts were recorded for this clone. The rearrangement uses TRBV5-1 and TRBJ2-2; no clear D gene. V gave up 7 bases and J gave up 1 base, with 11 bases separating them. Germline V gene data show CDR1 as SGHRS and CDR2 as YFSETQ. This CDR3 has 14 amino acids. The CDR3 spells CASQVIGNTGELFF. CDR3 coding DNA: TGCGCCAGCCAGGTCATAGGGAACACCGGGGAGCTGTTTTTT.

V gene TRBV4-3 combines with J gene TRBJ2-2; perhaps D is TRBD1 or TRBD2 (5 bases each). CDR3 length: 16 amino acids. CDR1 and CDR2 from the germline V gene are LGHNA and YSLEER. V was clipped by 0 bases and J by 0 bases, with 8 bases between them. DNA of the CDR3: TGCGCCAGCAGCCAAGATGTGGGGGCGAACACCGGGGAGCTGTTTTTT. Encoded protein: CASSQDVGANTGELFF.

The genes are TRBV9 and TRBJ1-5; no firm D call. Germline V gives CDR1 SGDLS, CDR2 YYNGEE. V lost 2 bases and J 0 bases, leaving 9 bases between the germline ends. This CDR3 spans 15 amino acids. As DNA, the CDR3 is TGTGCCAGCAGCGTTGACGGGAATAGCAATCAGCCCCAGCATTTT. This codes for CASSVDGNSNQPQHF.